The clone carrying this T cell receptor beta chain has a single count. The sample originates from a study of blood T cell repertoires in COVID-19. The data were produced by immunoSEQ multiplex PCR, yet TCRdb's version contains in-frame clones alone and is incomplete. The sample carries approximately 480,000 clones, around 90% recorded once. Deletions cut 5 bases from V and 2 bases from J, with 15 bases between. CDR3 size: 15 residues. Per the germline V gene, CDR1 is LGHDT and CDR2 is YNNKEL (reference sequence). Participant reports of clinical history set cohort assignment. For recovered donors of Cohort 3, there were two negative PCRs, clearance, or symptom resolution.

Sequenced input: PBMCs or T cells enriched from blood (not recorded which). The genes are TRBV3-1 (or the pseudogene TRBV3-2) and TRBJ1-2, with D hard to call. The sequence was obtained from a woman aged 18 to 35 who had recovered from COVID-19. In DNA form, the CDR3 reads TGTGCCAGCAGCTTGAATGGAGGGTCCAACTATGGCTACACCTTC. It encodes CASSLNGGSNYGYTF.